What follows is one T cell receptor (beta chain) and its context. Its target is unknown. Per the germline V gene, CDR1 is DFQATT and CDR2 is SNEGSKA (reference sequence). V lost 0 bases and J lost 8, with 16 bases in between. The CDR3 runs 14 residues. The entry originates in a study of blood T cells in healthy people across ages. About the research overall: Template switching retrieved approximately one barcoded beta molecule for each two T cells.

A sample-barcoded 5' primer and a J-beta primer mix were used in a second PCR of about 6 to 11 cycles. Each of the cDNA molecules was tagged by a template-switch adaptor with 12 random nucleotides. Paired-end reads containing CDR3 totaled no fewer than 2.5 million for each sample. MiXCR, applied by TCRdb to the 5' RACE reads, yields one record per CDR3 protein. Of about 830,000 distinct CDR3 sequences listed, 58% are singletons. The study's findings and limits: Diversity figures derived from one million T cells were judged to underestimate the true value.

The sample taken for sequencing was blood. The rearrangement uses TRBV20-1 and TRBJ1-2; no clear D gene. This receptor was identified in a man under 40 in good health. As DNA, the CDR3 is TGCAGTGCTAGAGATGCAGGCATCGAAAGGGGCTACACCTTC. It is translated as CSARDAGIERGYTF.